A single sample is the source of the 22 T cell receptor beta chains below, sequenced in a study of T-cell reconstitution after alpha-beta-depleted transplantation in children. The library targeted TCRbeta and was prepared with unique molecular identifiers. TCRdb reanalysed the PCR reads using MiXCR and keeps one entry per CDR3 protein. The table has just over 950,000 distinct CDR3 sequences, 25% to 35% seen once. Sequenced material: PBMCs, mostly from graft donor cells, taken 360 days after TCRalphabeta/CD19-depleted stem cell transplant. The receptors were gathered from a boy in the first two years of life who had a stem cell transplant for SCID, so the T cells may come from the graft donor.

This clonotype has only a few counts. The chain uses TRBV12-3 or TRBV12-4 and TRBJ2-3; 7 bases line up with TRBD2. The CDR3 contains 16 residues. The V and J ends lost 2 bases and 0 bases, in that order; junction bases with no gene match: 5. Here the CDR3 DNA reads TGTGCCAGCAGTTTACTAGCGGCCATTAGCACAGATACGCAGTATTTT. Protein: CASSLLAAISTDTQYF.

This clonotype has only a few counts. V is TRBV7-9 and J is TRBJ2-7; D is possibly TRBD1 or TRBD2 (5 bases each). CDR3 length equals 16 residues. Germline CDR1 SEHNR, CDR2 FQNEAQ (reference sequence). The V end lost 6 bases, the J end lost 5 bases, and 23 bases lay between the germline ends. For the CDR3, the DNA is TGTGCCAGCAGACGCCTCCTCGGACCCAGGGACCACGAGCAGTACTTC. Its translation is CASRRLLGPRDHEQYF.

This clonotype was recorded once. The chain carries TRBV2 and TRBJ2-5, with D perhaps matching TRBD1 or TRBD2 (6 bases each). Germline V gives CDR1 SNHLY, CDR2 FYNNEI. The CDR3 is 15 amino acids. V was shortened by 5 bases and J by 0 bases, with 13 bases between the two germline ends. CDR3 sequence reads: CASSMIGGYQETQYF. CDR3 DNA: TGTGCCAGCAGTATGATAGGGGGGTACCAAGAGACCCAGTACTTC. The full variable domain, completed using reference TRBV2 and TRBJ2-5, is EPEVTQTPSHQVTQMGQEVILRCVPISNHLYFYWYRQILGQKVEFLVSFYNNEISEKSEIFDDQFSVERPDGSNFTLKIRSTKLEDSAMYFCASSMIGGYQETQYFGPGTRLLVL.

This clonotype has only a few counts. The V call is TRBV9, the J call TRBJ2-5, with TRBD2 matching 10 bases. V gave up 0 bases and J gave up 5 bases; unmatched junction bases: 7. The germline V gene encodes CDR1 SGDLS and CDR2 YYNGEE. This CDR3 has 16 residues. CDR3 in amino acids: CASSVDGSGGPETQYF. DNA for the CDR3: TGTGCCAGCAGCGTAGATGGTAGCGGGGGGCCGGAGACCCAGTACTTC. The whole variable domain, remainder taken from reference TRBV9 and TRBJ2-5, is DSGVTQTPKHLITATGQRVTLRCSPRSGDLSVYWYQQSLDQGLQFLIQYYNGEERAKGNILERFSAQQFPDLHSELNLSSLELGDSALYFCASSVDGSGGPETQYFGPGTRLLVL.

The chain couples TRBV27 to TRBJ1-3, with TRBD1 matching 7 bases. This CDR3 region has 16 residues. V trimming: 2 bases; J trimming: 2 bases; junction bases outside the gene matches: 6. The germline V gene encodes CDR1 MNHEY and CDR2 SMNVEV (reference sequence). The CDR3 spells CASSLKGGVTGNTIYF. The CDR3 DNA follows: TGTGCCAGCAGTTTAAAAGGGGGCGTGACTGGAAACACCATATATTTT.

V is TRBV10-3 and J is TRBJ2-3; 8 bases are shared with TRBD2. The J segment lost 0 bases and the V segment lost 6 bases, leaving 5 bases of the junction unmatched. Germline-derived CDR1 and CDR2 are ENHRY and SYGVKD. The CDR3 is made up of 15 amino acids. CDR3 region: CAIRTSGASTDTQYF. The CDR3 DNA is TGTGCCATCAGAACTAGCGGAGCTAGCACAGATACGCAGTATTTT.

This clonotype came up a few times. The chain couples TRBV20-1 to TRBJ1-5, with D possibly being TRBD1 (6 bases). CDR3 length: 15 amino acids. The V gene lost 4 bases and the J gene lost 3 bases, with 16 bases spanning the gap. Germline CDR1 DFQATT, CDR2 SNEGSKA (reference sequence). CDR3 in amino acids: CSAIGQSDPNQPQHF. The CDR3 DNA reads TGCAGTGCTATTGGACAGTCCGACCCCAATCAGCCCCAGCATTTT.

This clonotype was seen a handful of times. The genes are TRBV4-3 and TRBJ2-7; D remains ambiguous. CDR3 length equals 14 residues. V lost 4 bases, J lost 5 bases, and 15 bases lay in between. CDR1 is LGHNA, CDR2 YSLEER, per germline. Written as DNA, the CDR3 is TGCGCCAGCAGCCCAAGGGTAGCAATGGACGAGCAGTACTTC. The encoded protein is CASSPRVAMDEQYF.

The chain couples TRBV29-1 to TRBJ1-1; D is possibly TRBD1 (6 bases). Trimming stripped 8 bases from V and 0 bases from J, with 19 bases between. This CDR3 contains 15 residues. CDR1 and CDR2 from the germline V gene are SQVTM and ANQGSEA. CDR3 sequence: CSTRPGARMNTEAFF. The DNA of the CDR3 is TGCAGCACCAGGCCGGGGGCCAGAATGAACACTGAAGCTTTCTTT.

The rearrangement links TRBV11-2 to TRBJ2-3; D may be TRBD1 (5 bases). The germline CDR1 and CDR2 sequences are SGHAT and FQNNGV. This CDR3 is built from 16 residues. V was trimmed by 4 bases and J by 2 bases, leaving 16 bases between them. The CDR3 loop reads CASSSYLSGLTDTQYF. The DNA for the CDR3 is TGTGCCAGCAGCTCGTACTTGTCAGGGCTCACAGATACGCAGTATTTT.

In this sample, this clonotype turned up once. The chain uses TRBV9 and TRBJ2-1; the match to TRBD1 covers 8 bases. Trimming at V came to 4 bases and at J to 7 bases, leaving 10 bases not matched to a gene. In germline, CDR1 is SGDLS, CDR2 YYNGEE. This CDR3 has 15 amino acids. CDR3 in DNA: TGTGCCAGCAGCCGGACAGGGATGGCAATGAATGAGCAGTTCTTC. It codes for CASSRTGMAMNEQFF. The variable domain in full, completed from reference TRBV9 and TRBJ2-1, reads DSGVTQTPKHLITATGQRVTLRCSPRSGDLSVYWYQQSLDQGLQFLIQYYNGEERAKGNILERFSAQQFPDLHSELNLSSLELGDSALYFCASSRTGMAMNEQFFGPGTRLTVL.

CDR3 sequence (DNA): TGCGCCAGCAGCCCGGAGGGGACAGGAGGCAACGAGCAGTACTTC. The encoded protein is CASSPEGTGGNEQYF. The genes are TRBV4-3 and TRBJ2-7; 8 positions agree with TRBD1. The V gene end was trimmed by 4 bases and the J gene end by 5 bases; junction bases not matched to a gene: 10. The CDR3 consists of 15 residues. Germline V gene lookup returns CDR1 LGHNA and CDR2 YSLEER.

The CDR3 here is CASSHGRMNTEAFF. In DNA form, the CDR3 reads TGTGCCAGCAGCCACGGCCGGATGAACACTGAAGCTTTCTTT. The gene calls are TRBV3-1 and TRBJ1-1, with unresolved D. CDR3 size: 14 residues. Germline V gene sequence: CDR1 LGHDT, CDR2 YNNKEL (reference sequence). Deletions cut 3 bases from V and 0 bases from J, with 8 bases between. The whole variable domain, remainder taken from reference TRBV3-1 and TRBJ1-1, is DTAVSQTPKYLVTQMGNDKSIKCEQNLGHDTMYWYKQDSKKFLKIMFSYNNKELIINETVPNRFSPKSPDKAHLNLHINSLELGDSAVYFCASSHGRMNTEAFFGQGTRLTVV.

V usage is TRBV10-3 and J usage is TRBJ2-2; D uncertain. Trimming stripped 10 bases from V and 6 bases from J, with 15 bases between. The germline gives CDR1 ENHRY, CDR2 SYGVKD. CDR3 length equals 13 residues. This chain's CDR3 is CASLPGVAGELFF. The CDR3 bases are TGTGCCAGCCTCCCTGGCGTCGCCGGGGAGCTGTTTTTT.

This clonotype was observed a few times. The V and J genes are TRBV12-3 or TRBV12-4 and TRBJ1-5; 7 bases align to TRBD1. V lost 0 bases and J lost 6; bases outside the gene matches: 8. The CDR3 has 16 amino acids. For the CDR3, the DNA is TGTGCCAGCAGTTTAGCGGTACAGGGGCGCAGTCAGCCCCAGCATTTT. It codes for CASSLAVQGRSQPQHF.

The chain joins TRBV3-1 to TRBJ2-3, with 9 bases that match TRBD2. V was pared by 0 bases and J by 4 bases, with 11 bases of the junction left unmatched. The CDR3 is 18 residues long. CDR1 and CDR2 from the germline V gene are LGHDT and YNNKEL (reference sequence). Here the CDR3 DNA reads TGTGCCAGCAGCCAAGATCAGCGGGGGGCCCTCGGGTCAGATACGCAGTATTTT. Encoded protein: CASSQDQRGALGSDTQYF.

The rearrangement uses TRBV12-3 or TRBV12-4 and TRBJ1-1; D gene ambiguous. Trimming removed 5 bases from V and 8 bases from J, with 12 bases in between. The CDR3 has 12 amino acids. The CDR3 DNA reads TGTGCCAGCAGTCCGACCGAGGACGAAGCTTTCTTT. Its translation: CASSPTEDEAFF.

This clonotype has a handful of counts. V is TRBV29-1 and J is TRBJ2-1, with a tentative D call TRBD1 (6 bases). The CDR3 is 11 amino acids. Germline V lookup: CDR1 SQVTM, CDR2 ANQGSEA. The V end lost 7 bases, the J end lost 7 bases, and 11 bases lay between the germline ends. CDR3 in amino acids: CSAGAGNEQFF. The DNA of the CDR3 is TGCAGCGCAGGGGCAGGGAATGAGCAGTTCTTC.

The chain is built from TRBV11-2 and TRBJ2-5; D is unresolved. The V gene lost 4 bases and the J gene lost 5 bases, with 23 bases spanning the gap. Germline V gene sequence: CDR1 SGHAT, CDR2 FQNNGV. This CDR3 spans 17 amino acids. This chain's CDR3 is CASSSLEDRIPGETQYF. The DNA for the CDR3 is TGTGCCAGCAGCTCCCTGGAAGATCGGATACCTGGGGAGACCCAGTACTTC.

V is TRBV12-3 or TRBV12-4 and J is TRBJ2-3; D unclear. V was pared by 6 bases and J by 5 bases, with 18 bases between. The CDR3 is 15 residues long. The CDR3 DNA is TGTGCCAGCAGGGACGGGCGATTTGGTCAAGATACGCAGTATTTT. Residues: CASRDGRFGQDTQYF.

This chain uses TRBV30 with TRBJ2-7; a possible D gene is TRBD1 (6 bases). The germline V gene encodes CDR1 GTSNPN and CDR2 SVGIG (reference sequence). The V gene lost 0 bases and the J gene lost 12 bases, with 15 bases spanning the gap. The CDR3 sequence is 12 residues long. The CDR3 loop reads CAWSVGGSQGYF. DNA for the CDR3: TGTGCCTGGAGTGTAGGGGGATCGCAGGGGTACTTC.

The rearrangement links TRBV11-1 to TRBJ1-5, with D possibly matching TRBD1 (5 bases). Trimming removed 0 bases from V and 5 bases from J, with 14 bases in between. Germline V lookup: CDR1 SGHAT, CDR2 FQDESV (reference sequence). The CDR3 covers 16 residues. DNA of the CDR3: TGTGCCAGCAGCTTAGCTCAGACGGGGGGGGATCAGCCCCAGCATTTT. Translated, it gives CASSLAQTGGDQPQHF.